This T cell receptor (beta chain) was captured by sequencing in a study of blood T cell repertoires in COVID-19. The junction had 9 bases not matched to a gene; V was cut back by 10 bases and J by 1 base. The CDR3 is 14 amino acids. CDR1 is LNHDA and CDR2 is SQIVND in the germline V gene (reference sequence). The data were produced by immunoSEQ multiplex PCR, yet TCRdb's version contains in-frame clones alone and is incomplete. This table holds around 270,000 clones, under 85% found once. The sequencing input was peripheral blood. This clonotype was obtained from a human donor with COVID-19, enrolled during active disease. The donor label of this sample is uncertain. The chain combines TRBV19 with TRBJ2-7; 8 bases are shared with TRBD1. The CDR3, as DNA: TGTGCCACCGTGGACAGGGAAGGGTCCTACGAGCAGTACTTC. Protein product: CATVDREGSYEQYF.